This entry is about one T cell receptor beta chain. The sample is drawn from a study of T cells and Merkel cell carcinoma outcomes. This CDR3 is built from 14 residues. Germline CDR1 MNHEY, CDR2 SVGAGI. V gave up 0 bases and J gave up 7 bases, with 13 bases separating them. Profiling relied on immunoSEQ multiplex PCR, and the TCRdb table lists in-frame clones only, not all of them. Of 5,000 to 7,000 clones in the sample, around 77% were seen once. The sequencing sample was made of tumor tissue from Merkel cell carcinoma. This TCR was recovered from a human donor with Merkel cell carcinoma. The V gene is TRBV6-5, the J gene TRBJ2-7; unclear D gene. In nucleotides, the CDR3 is TGTGCCAGCAGTTACTCGATGCTGAGTGGTGAGCAGTACTTC. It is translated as CASSYSMLSGEQYF.